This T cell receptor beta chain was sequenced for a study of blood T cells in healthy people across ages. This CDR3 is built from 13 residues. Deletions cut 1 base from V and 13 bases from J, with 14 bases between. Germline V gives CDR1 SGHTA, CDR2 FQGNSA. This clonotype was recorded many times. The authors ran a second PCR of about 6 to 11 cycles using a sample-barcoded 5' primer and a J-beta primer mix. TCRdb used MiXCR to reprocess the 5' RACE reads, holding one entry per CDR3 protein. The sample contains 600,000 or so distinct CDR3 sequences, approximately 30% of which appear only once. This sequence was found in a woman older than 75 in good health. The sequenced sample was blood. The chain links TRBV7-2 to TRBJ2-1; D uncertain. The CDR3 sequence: CASSLVETNRQFF. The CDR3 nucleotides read TGTGCCAGCAGCTTAGTAGAGACAAATCGTCAGTTCTTC.